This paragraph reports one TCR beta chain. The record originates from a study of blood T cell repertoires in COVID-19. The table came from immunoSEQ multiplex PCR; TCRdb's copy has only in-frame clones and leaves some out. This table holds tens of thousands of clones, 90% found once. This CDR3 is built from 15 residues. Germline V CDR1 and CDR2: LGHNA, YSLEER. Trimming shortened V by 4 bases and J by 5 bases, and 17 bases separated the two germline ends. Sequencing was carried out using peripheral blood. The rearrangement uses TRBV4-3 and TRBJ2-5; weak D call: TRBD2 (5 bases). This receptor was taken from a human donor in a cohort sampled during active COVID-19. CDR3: CASSPSGNLGETQYF. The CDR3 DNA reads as TGCGCCAGCAGCCCGAGCGGAAACCTAGGGGAGACCCAGTACTTC.